This passage covers 9 T cell receptor beta chains from one sample sequenced in a study of T cell responses to AZD1222 COVID-19 vaccine. Clones were read by immunoSEQ multiplex PCR, and TCRdb kept only the in-frame ones, dropping some. The table lists about 140,000 clones, approximately 90% of them singletons. The specimen comprised peripheral blood, sampled on day 0 of AZD1222 vaccination. These receptors all stem from an adult in good health.

This chain uses TRBV4-1 with TRBJ2-7, with D perhaps matching TRBD1 (6 bases). The germline CDR1 and CDR2 sequences are MGHRA and YSYEKL. Between the trimmed V and J ends, which lost 8 bases and 0 bases, there was a span of 11 bases. This CDR3 comprises 13 residues. CDR3 sequence: CASSEGVSYEQYF. For the CDR3, the DNA is TGCGCCAGCTCCGAGGGGGTCTCCTACGAGCAGTACTTC.

The chain joins TRBV7-8 to TRBJ2-7; D is perhaps TRBD1 (6 bases). The CDR3 sequence is 13 residues long. Trimming shortened V by 4 bases and J by 7 bases, and 14 bases separated the two germline ends. The V gene's germline CDR1 is SGHVS and CDR2 FQNEAQ. Here the CDR3 reads CASSWTVIGEQYF. In DNA form, the CDR3 reads TGTGCCAGCAGCTGGACAGTGATAGGGGAGCAGTACTTC.

The chain links TRBV11-3 to TRBJ1-5; D not resolved. Trimming shortened V by 5 bases and J by 0 bases, and 8 bases separated the two germline ends. Looked up from germline, CDR1 is SGHNT and CDR2 is YENEEA. The CDR3 consists of 14 residues. CDR3 sequence: CASSPSDSNQPQHF. CDR3 nucleotide sequence: TGTGCCAGCAGCCCCAGCGATAGCAATCAGCCCCAGCATTTT.

CDR3 coding DNA: TGTGCCAGCACCATGGACGGATTCTATGGCTACACCTTC. This sequence encodes CASTMDGFYGYTF. The gene calls are TRBV9 and TRBJ1-2; D remains ambiguous. The CDR3 contains 13 residues. The V gene lost 6 bases and the J gene lost 4 bases, with 13 bases spanning the gap. Germline CDR1 reads SGDLS; CDR2 reads YYNGEE.

A single count supports this clone. The chain has TRBV4-1 and TRBJ2-1; 13 positions match TRBD2. This CDR3 is 16 amino acids long. Germline loops: CDR1 MGHRA, CDR2 YSYEKL. The J segment lost 7 bases and the V segment lost 4 bases, leaving 7 bases of the junction unmatched. The CDR3 sequence is CASSPHRTSGGNEQFF. The CDR3, as DNA: TGCGCCAGCAGCCCTCACCGGACTAGCGGGGGAAATGAGCAGTTCTTC.

The chain uses TRBV27 and TRBJ2-3, with D uncertain. This CDR3 is built from 14 residues. V was shortened by 5 bases and J by 4 bases, with 13 bases between the two germline ends. CDR1 is MNHEY and CDR2 is SMNVEV in the germline V gene (reference sequence). In nucleotides, the CDR3 is TGTGCCAGCAGTCTATGGCCAAAGTCAGATACGCAGTATTTT. This gives the protein CASSLWPKSDTQYF.

This clone was seen once. The J gene is TRBJ1-1, the V gene TRBV27; no definite D call. The CDR3 is made up of 13 amino acids. The V gene's germline CDR1 is MNHEY and CDR2 SMNVEV (reference sequence). V was cut by 5 bases and J by 1 base, with 8 bases left in between. CDR3 bases: TGTGCCAGCAGTATCCGGGGGAACACTGAAGCTTTCTTT. Amino acid sequence: CASSIRGNTEAFF.

V and J are TRBV7-8 and TRBJ2-5, with TRBD1 as a possible D gene (5 bases). Germline CDR1 reads SGHVS; CDR2 reads FQNEAQ. V gave up 3 bases and J gave up 2 bases, with 16 bases separating them. The CDR3 has 16 amino acids. The CDR3 sequence is CASSFPGRAAQETQYF. In nucleotides, the CDR3 is TGTGCCAGCAGCTTTCCTGGCAGGGCGGCACAAGAGACCCAGTACTTC.

This rearrangement joins TRBV28 to TRBJ1-2; D is possibly TRBD1 (5 bases). With 6 bases removed from V and 8 bases from J, the gap between germline ends came to 16 bases. CDR1 is MDHEN and CDR2 is SYDVKM in the germline V gene. This CDR3 has 13 amino acids. The DNA of the CDR3 is TGTGCCAGCAGGCCAGGGTTGAGCCGCGGCTACACCTTC. As protein: CASRPGLSRGYTF.